A single sample is the source of the 3 T cell receptor beta chains below, sequenced in a study of shared clonotypes between healthy human individuals. The method was immunoSEQ multiplex PCR; TCRdb's version includes in-frame clones alone and lacks a portion of them. This table holds about 480,000 clones, around 74% found once. Sample: PBMCs. The receptors derive from a woman in her forties in good health. Some clones in this sample may be carry-over from other donors' samples.

V usage is TRBV20-1 and J usage is TRBJ2-5; D is possibly TRBD2 (6 bases). Trimming removed 1 base from V and 11 bases from J, with 11 bases in between. CDR3 length equals 11 residues. Germline V CDR1 and CDR2: DFQATT, SNEGSKA (reference sequence). CDR3 region: CSARASGEQYF. CDR3 bases: TGCAGTGCTAGAGCGTCGGGGGAGCAGTACTTC.

The chain couples TRBV4-1 to TRBJ2-1; the D is unclear. Trimming stripped 4 bases from V and 5 bases from J, with 12 bases between. The CDR3 has 14 amino acids. Germline V gene sequence: CDR1 MGHRA, CDR2 YSYEKL. The CDR3 protein is CASSPSRSHNEQFF. Written as DNA, the CDR3 is TGCGCCAGCAGCCCCAGCCGGTCTCACAATGAGCAGTTCTTC.

V is TRBV28 and J is TRBJ1-4; D possibly corresponds to TRBD1 (5 bases). The V gene lost 7 bases and the J gene lost 4 bases, with 7 bases spanning the gap. Per germline, CDR1 MDHEN and CDR2 SYDVKM. The CDR3 sequence is 12 residues long. The CDR3: CASIDSNEKLFF. CDR3 in DNA: TGTGCCAGCATTGACAGTAATGAAAAACTGTTTTTT.